The present T cell receptor (beta chain) was sequenced within a study of shared clonotypes between healthy human individuals. Study-wide results and caveats: The study found lower generation probabilities in non-shared clonotypes than in those shared by all four donors. Estimated richness was generally greater in naive than memory subsets.

The assay used deep level. The assay was immunoSEQ multiplex PCR, and TCRdb's table has in-frame clones only and misses some. The table records about 2.1 million clones, around 93% of them present only once. Details on this clone: The antigen is undetermined.

Terminally differentiated effector memory CD45RA+ cells were excluded from the naive CD8 cells, which were CD45RO-negative and positively selected for CCR7. All the donors were Caucasian adults who lived in Nashville, Tennessee. The V segment lost 0 bases and the J segment 10 bases; nucleotides outside the gene matches: 9. Germline V gives CDR1 LGHNA, CDR2 YSLEER. This CDR3 is built from 17 residues. The V gene is TRBV4-3, the J gene TRBJ2-1; TRBD2 agrees at 13 bases. This receptor was identified in a man aged 18 to 29 in good health. Some clones in this sample may be carry-over from other donors' samples. The sequenced material came from naive CD8+ T cells from PBMCs. The CDR3 coding sequence is TGCGCCAGCAGCCAAGATAGGACTAGCGGGAGACGGCGGGAGCAGTTCTTC. Translated, it gives CASSQDRTSGRRREQFF.